Each of the 11 T cell receptor beta chains below was sequenced from the same sample in a study of cytomegalovirus exposure and HLA in healthy donors. 60 Vbeta and 13 Jbeta primers were used in PCR. Profiling relied on immunoSEQ multiplex PCR, and the TCRdb table lists in-frame clones only, not all of them. The table lists fewer than 150,000 clones, about 80% of them singletons, with around 4.1% in the top ten. Sequencing was done on a sample of PBMCs. These receptor sequences come from a man aged 35 to 55 in good health and CMV-seropositive.

This chain uses TRBV7-9 with TRBJ1-2; D call uncertain. V was trimmed by 5 bases and J by 4 bases, leaving 14 bases between them. CDR1 SEHNR and CDR2 FQNEAQ come from the germline V gene (reference sequence). CDR3 size: 14 residues. Here the CDR3 DNA reads TGTGCCAGCAGCCCGAGGGAGGGTTTCTATGGCTACACCTTC. Its translation is CASSPREGFYGYTF. The variable domain in full, completed from reference TRBV7-9 and TRBJ1-2, reads DTGVSQNPRHKITKRGQNVTFRCDPISEHNRLYWYRQTLGQGPEFLTYFQNEAQLEKSRLLSDRFSAERPKGSFSTLEIQRTEQGDSAMYLCASSPREGFYGYTFGSGTRLTVV.

V usage is TRBV5-1 and J usage is TRBJ2-7, with 12 positions matching TRBD1. The ends lost 5 bases at V and 6 bases at J; junction bases unmatched: 6. This CDR3 comprises 14 residues. The V gene's germline CDR1 is SGHRS and CDR2 YFSETQ. Here the CDR3 reads CASSTGTGGLEQYF. The CDR3, as DNA: TGCGCCAGCAGTACCGGGACAGGGGGCCTCGAGCAGTACTTC.

The chain uses TRBV11-3 and TRBJ1-5; D uncertain. V gave up 0 bases and J gave up 6 bases, with 6 bases separating them. Germline V gene lookup returns CDR1 SGHNT and CDR2 YENEEA. CDR3 length: 13 residues. CDR3 in DNA: TGTGCCAGCAGCTTAGACGGAGGTCAGCCCCAGCATTTT. Encoded protein: CASSLDGGQPQHF.

V gene TRBV6-4 combines with J gene TRBJ2-4; the D gene is possibly TRBD2 (5 bases). CDR1 MRHNA and CDR2 SNTAGT come from the germline V gene. Between the trimmed V and J ends, which lost 4 bases and 0 bases, there was a span of 10 bases. This CDR3 is 15 amino acids long. The CDR3 spells CASSGRAVAKNIQYF. In DNA, the CDR3 is TGTGCCAGCAGTGGTCGAGCGGTAGCCAAAAACATTCAGTACTTC.

The chain has TRBV10-2 and TRBJ2-1; no clear D. Trimming pared 6 bases from V and 8 bases from J, leaving 14 bases between. The CDR3 spans 13 residues. Per the germline V gene, CDR1 is WSHSY and CDR2 is SAAADI. The chain's CDR3 is CASRKTLGYEQFF. The CDR3, as DNA: TGCGCCAGCAGAAAAACCCTAGGTTATGAGCAGTTCTTC.

Of note for this clone: An end of the junction differs from the germline gene, which may be a read error. V usage is TRBV7-9 and J usage is TRBJ1-2; D remains ambiguous. Per germline, CDR1 SEHNR and CDR2 FQNEAQ (reference sequence). CDR3 size: 11 residues. The CDR3 spells CSSSLGLGDTF. The CDR3 nucleotides are TGTTCCAGCAGCTTAGGGCTGGGAGACACCTTC.

The gene calls are TRBV19 and TRBJ2-7, with 8 positions matching TRBD1. Trimming cost V 8 bases and J 4 bases; bases outside gene matches: 7. The germline CDR1 and CDR2 sequences are LNHDA and SQIVND (reference sequence). The CDR3 consists of 13 residues. The CDR3 region has the DNA TGTGCCAGTCGGGACAGGCTGAGTTACGAGCAGTACTTC. It encodes CASRDRLSYEQYF.

For the CDR3, the DNA is TGCGCCAGCAGCACGGGACTAGCGGACTTCTACGAGCAGTACTTC. As protein: CASSTGLADFYEQYF. This chain uses TRBV5-1 with TRBJ2-5, with 11 nucleotides matching TRBD2. The end of the DNA fits TRBJ2-7 better, so the J call may be wrong. Germline-derived CDR1 and CDR2 are SGHRS and YFSETQ. The CDR3 spans 15 residues.

This chain uses TRBV6-4 with TRBJ1-1; 7 nucleotides agree with TRBD1. The CDR3 totals 14 residues. CDR1 is MRHNA and CDR2 is SNTAGT in the germline V gene. J lost 4 bases, V lost 6 bases, and 8 bases had no gene match. The CDR3 DNA sequence: TGTGCCAGCAGGACACAGGGGAAGAGCACTGAAGCTTTCTTT. Translation gives CASRTQGKSTEAFF.

The chain has TRBV13 and TRBJ2-7; D perhaps matches TRBD1 (5 bases). Germline V gene data show CDR1 as PRHDT and CDR2 as FYEKMQ (reference sequence). V was pared by 5 bases and J by 4 bases, with 18 bases between. The CDR3 sequence is 15 residues long. The CDR3 bases are TGTGCCAGCAGCGGCGCGGACACCCCCCCGTACGAGCAGTACTTC. This gives the protein CASSGADTPPYEQYF.

The rearrangement joins TRBV12-5 to TRBJ1-5, with no clear D. V dropped 7 bases and J dropped 7 bases, with 11 bases sitting between them. This CDR3 has 12 amino acids. CDR1 and CDR2 (germline): LGHNT, FRNRAP. The CDR3 sequence: CASAMGGQPQHF. The CDR3, as DNA: TGTGCTAGTGCGATGGGAGGACAGCCCCAGCATTTT. Full variable domain (rest looked up from reference TRBV12-5 and TRBJ1-5): DARVTQTPRHKVTEMGQEVTMRCQPILGHNTVFWYRQTMMQGLELLAYFRNRAPLDDSGMPKDRFSAEMPDATLATLKIQPSEPRDSAVYFCASAMGGQPQHFGDGTRLSIL.